This TCR beta chain was captured by sequencing in a study of T cell changes during pregnancy in multiple sclerosis. Sequencing used immunoSEQ multiplex PCR; TCRdb keeps in-frame clones, though not all of them. The sample includes tens of thousands of clones, about 90% of them seen just once. This clonotype was obtained from a female donor with multiple sclerosis, enrolled in a pregnancy study. The sample in question was CD8+ T cells from peripheral blood mononuclear cells, obtained after pregnancy.

CDR3 in DNA: TGTGCCAGCAGTCCCAGGGTGAACACTGAAGCTTTCTTT. Its protein is CASSPRVNTEAFF. This chain links TRBV6-5 with TRBJ1-1; possible D gene TRBD1, 5 bases. Trimming left V 5 bases short and J 0 bases short, with 7 bases between. The CDR3 totals 13 residues. The germline V gene encodes CDR1 MNHEY and CDR2 SVGAGI.